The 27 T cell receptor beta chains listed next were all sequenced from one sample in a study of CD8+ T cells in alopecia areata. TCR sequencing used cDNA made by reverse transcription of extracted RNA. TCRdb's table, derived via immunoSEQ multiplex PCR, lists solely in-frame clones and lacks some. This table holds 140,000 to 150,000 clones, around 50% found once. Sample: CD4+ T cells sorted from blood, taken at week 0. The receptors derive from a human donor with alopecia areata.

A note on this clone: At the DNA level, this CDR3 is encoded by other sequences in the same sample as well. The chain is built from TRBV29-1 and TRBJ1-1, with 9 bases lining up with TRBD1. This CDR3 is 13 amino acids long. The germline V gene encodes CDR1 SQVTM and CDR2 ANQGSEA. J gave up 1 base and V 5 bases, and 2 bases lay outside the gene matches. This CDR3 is CSVRGQGNTEAFF. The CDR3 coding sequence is TGCAGCGTTAGGGGACAGGGGAACACTGAAGCTTTCTTT.

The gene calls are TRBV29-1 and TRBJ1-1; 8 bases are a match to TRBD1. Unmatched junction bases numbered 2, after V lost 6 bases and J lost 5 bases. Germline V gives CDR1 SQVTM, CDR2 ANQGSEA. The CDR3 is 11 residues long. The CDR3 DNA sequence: TGCAGCGTCGACAGGGGAACTGAAGCTTTCTTT. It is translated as CSVDRGTEAFF.

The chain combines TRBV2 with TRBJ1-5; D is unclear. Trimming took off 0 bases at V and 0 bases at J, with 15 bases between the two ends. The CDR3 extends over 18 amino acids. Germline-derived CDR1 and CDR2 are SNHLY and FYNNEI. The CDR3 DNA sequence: TGTGCCAGCAGTGAAGCCACCCGGTCATCTACTAGCAATCAGCCCCAGCATTTT. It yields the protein CASSEATRSSTSNQPQHF.

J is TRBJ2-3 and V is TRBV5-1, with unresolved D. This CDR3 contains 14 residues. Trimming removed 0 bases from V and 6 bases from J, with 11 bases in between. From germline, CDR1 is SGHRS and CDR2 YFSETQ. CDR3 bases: TGCGCCAGCAGCTTGGCGAGAACCAGGGATACGCAGTATTTT. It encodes CASSLARTRDTQYF.

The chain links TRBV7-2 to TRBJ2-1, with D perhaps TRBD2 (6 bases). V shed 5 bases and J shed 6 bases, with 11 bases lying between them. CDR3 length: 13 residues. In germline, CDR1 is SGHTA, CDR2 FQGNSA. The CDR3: CASSLPGLNEQFF. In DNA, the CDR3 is TGTGCCAGCAGCCTTCCGGGACTCAATGAGCAGTTCTTC. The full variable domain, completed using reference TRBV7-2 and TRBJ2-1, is GAGVSQSPSNKVTEKGKDVELRCDPISGHTALYWYRQSLGQGLEFLIYFQGNSAPDKSGLPSDRFSAERTGGSVSTLTIQRTQQEDSAVYLCASSLPGLNEQFFGPGTRLTVL.

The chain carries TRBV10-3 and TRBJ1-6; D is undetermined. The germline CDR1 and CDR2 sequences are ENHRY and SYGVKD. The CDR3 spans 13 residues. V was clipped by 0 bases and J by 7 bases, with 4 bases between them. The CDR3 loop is CAISESTNSPLHF. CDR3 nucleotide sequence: TGTGCCATCAGTGAGTCGACCAATTCACCCCTCCACTTT.

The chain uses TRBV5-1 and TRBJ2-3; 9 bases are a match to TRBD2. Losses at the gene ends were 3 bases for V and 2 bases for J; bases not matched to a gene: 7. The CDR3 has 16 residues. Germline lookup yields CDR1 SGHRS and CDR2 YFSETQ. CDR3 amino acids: CASSSGTSPITDTQYF. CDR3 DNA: TGCGCCAGCAGCTCCGGGACTAGCCCAATCACAGATACGCAGTATTTT.

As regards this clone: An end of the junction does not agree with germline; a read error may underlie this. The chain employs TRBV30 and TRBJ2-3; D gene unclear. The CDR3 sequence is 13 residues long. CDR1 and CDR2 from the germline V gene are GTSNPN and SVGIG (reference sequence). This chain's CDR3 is CAWNGDSTDTQYF. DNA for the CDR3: TGTGCTTGGAATGGGGATAGCACAGATACGCAGTATTTT.

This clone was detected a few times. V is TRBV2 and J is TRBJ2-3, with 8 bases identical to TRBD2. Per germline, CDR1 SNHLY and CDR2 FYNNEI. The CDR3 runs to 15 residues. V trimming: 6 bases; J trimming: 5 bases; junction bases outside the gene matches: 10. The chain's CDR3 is CASRVSGTRIDTQYF. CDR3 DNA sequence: TGTGCCAGCAGAGTGAGTGGGACTAGGATAGATACGCAGTATTTT.

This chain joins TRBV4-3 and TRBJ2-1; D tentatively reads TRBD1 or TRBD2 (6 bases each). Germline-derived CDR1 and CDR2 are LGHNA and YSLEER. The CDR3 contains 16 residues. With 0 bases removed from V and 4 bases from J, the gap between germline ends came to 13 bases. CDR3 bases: TGCGCCAGCAGCCAAGATTTGGGGGGCTCTTACAATGAGCAGTTCTTC. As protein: CASSQDLGGSYNEQFF.

DNA of the CDR3: TGCGCCAGCAGCCAGGGGGTGACAGATACGCAGTATTTT. Residues: CASSQGVTDTQYF. This sequence joins TRBV5-1 and TRBJ2-3; the match to TRBD1 covers 7 bases. Germline-derived CDR1 and CDR2 are SGHRS and YFSETQ. Unmatched junction bases numbered 2, after V lost 4 bases and J lost 3 bases. The CDR3 has 13 amino acids.

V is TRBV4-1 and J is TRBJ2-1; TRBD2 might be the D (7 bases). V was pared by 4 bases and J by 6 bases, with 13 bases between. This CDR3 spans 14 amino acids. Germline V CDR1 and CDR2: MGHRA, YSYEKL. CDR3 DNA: TGCGCCAGCAGCCCTCCGGGGGGCCGCAATGAGCAGTTCTTC. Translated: CASSPPGGRNEQFF.

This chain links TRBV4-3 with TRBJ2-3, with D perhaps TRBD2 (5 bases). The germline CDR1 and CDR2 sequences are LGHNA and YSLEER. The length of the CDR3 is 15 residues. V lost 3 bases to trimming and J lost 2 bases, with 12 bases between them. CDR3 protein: CASSQGPLATDTQYF. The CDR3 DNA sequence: TGCGCCAGCAGCCAGGGCCCCCTAGCCACAGATACGCAGTATTTT.

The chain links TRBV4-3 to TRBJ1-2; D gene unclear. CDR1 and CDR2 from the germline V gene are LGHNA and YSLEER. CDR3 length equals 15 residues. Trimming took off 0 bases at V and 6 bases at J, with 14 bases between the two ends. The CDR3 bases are TGCGCCAGCAGCCAAGATCGCCACTCCCCCGATGGCTACACCTTC. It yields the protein CASSQDRHSPDGYTF.

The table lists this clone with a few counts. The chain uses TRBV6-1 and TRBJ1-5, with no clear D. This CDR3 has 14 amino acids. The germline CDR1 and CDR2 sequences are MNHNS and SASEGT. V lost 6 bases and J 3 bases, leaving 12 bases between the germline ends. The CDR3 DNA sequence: TGTGCCAGCAGGGGCGGCAGCTTCAATCAGCCCCAGCATTTT. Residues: CASRGGSFNQPQHF.

This CDR3 is CASSRGRGPQETQYF. For the CDR3, the DNA is TGTGCCAGCAGTAGGGGCAGGGGGCCCCAAGAGACCCAGTACTTC. This sequence joins TRBV27 and TRBJ2-5; 8 positions match TRBD1. The V gene's germline CDR1 is MNHEY and CDR2 SMNVEV (reference sequence). With 5 bases clipped from V and 1 base from J, the junction kept 6 bases outside the gene matches. CDR3 length: 15 amino acids.

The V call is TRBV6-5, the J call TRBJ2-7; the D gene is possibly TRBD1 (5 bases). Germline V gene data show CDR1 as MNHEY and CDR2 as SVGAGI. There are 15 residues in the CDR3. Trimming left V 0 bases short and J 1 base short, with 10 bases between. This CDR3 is CASSYSLSGSYEQYF. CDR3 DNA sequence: TGTGCCAGCAGTTACTCGTTGTCAGGGTCCTACGAGCAGTACTTC.

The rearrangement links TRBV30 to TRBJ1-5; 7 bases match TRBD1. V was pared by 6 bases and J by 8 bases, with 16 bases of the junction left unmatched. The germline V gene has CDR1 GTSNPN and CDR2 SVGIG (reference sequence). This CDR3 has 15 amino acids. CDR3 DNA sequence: TGTGCCTGCACAGGGGAATCAGGGCTAGTAAAGCCCCAGCATTTT. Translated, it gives CACTGESGLVKPQHF.

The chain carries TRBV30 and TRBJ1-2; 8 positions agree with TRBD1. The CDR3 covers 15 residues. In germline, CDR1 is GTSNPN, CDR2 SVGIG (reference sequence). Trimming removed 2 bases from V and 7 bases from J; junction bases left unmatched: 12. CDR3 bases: TGTGCCTGGAGTCCTATCAGGGGGCGCATAGGTGGCTACACCTTC. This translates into CAWSPIRGRIGGYTF.

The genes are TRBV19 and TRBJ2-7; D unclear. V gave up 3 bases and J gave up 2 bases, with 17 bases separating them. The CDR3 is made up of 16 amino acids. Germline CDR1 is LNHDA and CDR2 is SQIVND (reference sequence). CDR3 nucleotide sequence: TGTGCCAGTAGTATCTTCCAAGATGTCACCACCTACGAGCAGTACTTC. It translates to CASSIFQDVTTYEQYF.

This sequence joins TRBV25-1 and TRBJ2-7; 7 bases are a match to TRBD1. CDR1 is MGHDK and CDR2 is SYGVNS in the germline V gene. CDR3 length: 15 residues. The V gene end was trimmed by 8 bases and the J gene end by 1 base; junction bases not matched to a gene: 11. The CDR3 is CASGSAGTESYEQYF. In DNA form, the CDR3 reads TGTGCCAGCGGCTCAGCCGGGACAGAATCCTACGAGCAGTACTTC.

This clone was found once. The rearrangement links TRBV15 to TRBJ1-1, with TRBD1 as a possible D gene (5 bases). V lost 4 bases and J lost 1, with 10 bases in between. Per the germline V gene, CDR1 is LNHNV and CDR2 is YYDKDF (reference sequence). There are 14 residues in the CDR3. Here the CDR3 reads CATSNLGGNTEAFF. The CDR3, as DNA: TGTGCCACCAGCAACTTGGGGGGGAACACTGAAGCTTTCTTT.

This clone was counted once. The CDR3 sequence: CASSGVASPTDTQYF. The CDR3 coding sequence is TGTGCCAGCAGTGGAGTCGCTAGTCCCACAGATACGCAGTATTTT. The chain links TRBV2 to TRBJ2-3; D not certain. The CDR3 runs to 15 residues. Trimming took 4 bases from V and 2 from J, leaving 13 bases between them. CDR1 is SNHLY and CDR2 is FYNNEI in the germline V gene.

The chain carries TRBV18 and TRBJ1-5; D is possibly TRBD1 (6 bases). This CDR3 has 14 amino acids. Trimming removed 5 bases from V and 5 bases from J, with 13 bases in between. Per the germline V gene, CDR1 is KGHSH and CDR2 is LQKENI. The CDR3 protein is CASSSYREDQPQHF. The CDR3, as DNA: TGTGCCAGCTCATCTTACAGGGAAGATCAGCCCCAGCATTTT. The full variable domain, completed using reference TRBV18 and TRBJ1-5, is NAGVMQNPRHLVRRRGQEARLRCSPMKGHSHVYWYRQLPEEGLKFMVYLQKENIIDESGMPKERFSAEFPKEGPSILRIQQVVRGDSAAYFCASSSYREDQPQHFGDGTRLSIL.

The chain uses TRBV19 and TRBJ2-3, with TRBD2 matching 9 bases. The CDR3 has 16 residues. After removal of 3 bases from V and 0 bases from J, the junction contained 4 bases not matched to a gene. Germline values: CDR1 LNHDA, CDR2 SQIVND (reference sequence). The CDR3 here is CASSILSGGSTDTQYF. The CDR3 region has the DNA TGTGCCAGTAGTATCCTTAGCGGGGGAAGCACAGATACGCAGTATTTT.

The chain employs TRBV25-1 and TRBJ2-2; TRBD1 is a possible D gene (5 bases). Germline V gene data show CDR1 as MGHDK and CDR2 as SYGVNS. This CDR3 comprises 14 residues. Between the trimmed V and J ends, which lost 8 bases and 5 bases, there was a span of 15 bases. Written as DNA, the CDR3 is TGTGCCAGCTCCAGGGTTGGGGTGACCGGGGAGCTGTTTTTT. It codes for CASSRVGVTGELFF.

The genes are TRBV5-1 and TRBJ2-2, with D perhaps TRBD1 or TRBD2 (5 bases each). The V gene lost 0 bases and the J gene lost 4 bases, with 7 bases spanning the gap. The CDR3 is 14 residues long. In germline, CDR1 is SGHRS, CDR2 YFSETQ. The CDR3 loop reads CASSLAGATGELFF. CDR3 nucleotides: TGCGCCAGCAGCTTGGCCGGGGCCACCGGGGAGCTGTTTTTT.